The T cell receptor (beta chain) under discussion was sequenced for a study of blood T cell repertoires in COVID-19. Study-wide background: PBMCs, B-cell-depleted T cells, or T cells provided the cDNA or gDNA that made up the material.

TCRdb's copy holds only in-frame clones and misses some; the assay was immunoSEQ multiplex PCR. The sample includes tens of thousands of clones, 70% to 90% seen only once; the top ten take about 12%. This CDR3 has 16 amino acids. Germline CDR1 is SGHVS and CDR2 is FQNEAQ. The junction had 9 bases not matched to a gene; V was cut back by 5 bases and J by 4 bases. The material sequenced was peripheral blood. The chain joins TRBV7-8 to TRBJ2-5; TRBD2 aligns across 11 bases. The clonotype was recovered from a human donor in a cohort sampled during active COVID-19. The CDR3 reads CASSLRGTSGGETQYF. In nucleotides, the CDR3 is TGTGCCAGCAGCCTAAGGGGCACTAGCGGGGGAGAGACCCAGTACTTC.